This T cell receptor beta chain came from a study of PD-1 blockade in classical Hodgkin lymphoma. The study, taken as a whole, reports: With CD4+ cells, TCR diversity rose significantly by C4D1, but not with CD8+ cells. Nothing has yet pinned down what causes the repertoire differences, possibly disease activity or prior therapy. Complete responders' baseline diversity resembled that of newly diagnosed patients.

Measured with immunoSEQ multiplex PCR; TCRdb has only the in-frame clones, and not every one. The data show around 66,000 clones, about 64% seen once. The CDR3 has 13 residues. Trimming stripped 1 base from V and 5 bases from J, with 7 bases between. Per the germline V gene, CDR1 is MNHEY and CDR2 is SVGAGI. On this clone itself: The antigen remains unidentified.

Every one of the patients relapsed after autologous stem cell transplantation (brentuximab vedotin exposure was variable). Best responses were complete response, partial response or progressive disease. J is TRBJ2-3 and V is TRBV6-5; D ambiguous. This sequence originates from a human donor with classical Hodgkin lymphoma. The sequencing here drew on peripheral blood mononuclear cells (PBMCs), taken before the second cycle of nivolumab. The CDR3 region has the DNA TGTGCCAGCAGTTACTATTTGGGAGATACGCAGTATTTT. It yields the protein CASSYYLGDTQYF.